This T cell receptor beta chain was sequenced during a study of blood T cell repertoires in COVID-19. Study context: Specimens from acute and convalescent COVID-19 originated in the United States, Italy and Spain. Nucleic acid was either cDNA or gDNA, and it came from T cells, B-cell-depleted T cells, or PBMCs.

Original data processing: For nucleated cells, counts were estimated from reference gene primer amplification. The table came from immunoSEQ multiplex PCR; TCRdb's copy has only in-frame clones and leaves some out. V, J and clone size reflect that table, while D and trimming were determined from the DNA. The repertoire consists of around 80,000 clones, with about 88% occurring once and the leading ten covering 7.5% to 9.5%. The V and J ends lost 1 base and 8 bases respectively, with 12 bases between them. Per the germline V gene, CDR1 is SGHKS and CDR2 is YYEKEE (reference sequence). CDR3 length: 14 amino acids.

This receptor was obtained from a man older than 75 with active or convalescent COVID-19. The chain carries TRBV5-5 and TRBJ1-4; tentatively, D is TRBD1 (6 bases). Sequencing used peripheral blood. The CDR3 loop reads CASSLLGTREKLFF. The CDR3 nucleotides read TGTGCCAGCAGCTTGTTGGGGACACGGGAAAAACTGTTTTTT. Based on the CDR3 plus reference TRBV5-5 and TRBJ1-4, the full variable domain is DAGVTQSPTHLIKTRGQQVTLRCSPISGHKSVSWYQQVLGQGPQFIFQYYEKEERGRGNFPDRFSARQFPNYSSELNVNALLLGDSALYLCASSLLGTREKLFFGSGTQLSVL.